These 3 T cell receptor beta chains came from one sample sequenced in a study of blood T cell repertoires in COVID-19. Here immunoSEQ multiplex PCR was the method, and the copy in TCRdb shows in-frame clones only, minus some. The sample includes tens of thousands of clones, around 85% of them seen just once. Sequencing was done on a sample of peripheral blood. These receptors all come from a man between 60 and 75 years old with acute or convalescent COVID-19.

V usage is TRBV6-5 and J usage is TRBJ1-2; D may be TRBD1 (5 bases). The CDR3 has 10 residues. From germline, CDR1 is MNHEY and CDR2 SVGAGI. The germline V and J ends were trimmed by 6 bases and 8 bases, with 7 bases remaining between them. CDR3 DNA sequence: TGTGCCAGCAGGGACAACGGCTACACCTTC. It translates to CASRDNGYTF.

This clone has only one observation. The chain has TRBV6-5 and TRBJ1-2; TRBD1 aligns across 7 bases. This CDR3 region has 15 residues. Germline CDR1 and CDR2: MNHEY and SVGAGI. Losses at the gene ends were 1 base for V and 8 bases for J; bases not matched to a gene: 10. The CDR3 DNA reads TGTGCCAGCAGTTACTACAGGGGCGAGCGAGAAGGCTACACCTTC. As protein: CASSYYRGEREGYTF.

This sequence joins TRBV15 and TRBJ2-5; the D gene is possibly TRBD1 (6 bases). This CDR3 contains 14 residues. Per germline, CDR1 LNHNV and CDR2 YYDKDF (reference sequence). V was clipped by 3 bases and J by 0 bases, with 8 bases between them. The CDR3: CATSRGTHQETQYF. CDR3 sequence (DNA): TGTGCCACCAGCAGGGGGACACACCAAGAGACCCAGTACTTC.